A single sample is the source of the 5 T cell receptor beta chains below, sequenced in a study of blood T cell repertoires in COVID-19. Data came from immunoSEQ multiplex PCR; TCRdb stores just in-frame clones and leaves some out. The sample shows under 350,000 clones, roughly 89% of them seen only once. Source material: peripheral blood. All receptors derive from a woman aged 25 to 39 with COVID-19, enrolled during active disease.

The chain uses TRBV7-5 and TRBJ1-5; the D call in the table, TRBD1, was not verified against the DNA. TRBV7-5 is a documented pseudogene. The CDR3 totals 17 residues. CDR3 sequence reads: CVRRIKGDRGSNQPQHF. The CDR3 DNA is TGTGTCAGAAGGATCAAGGGGGACAGGGGCAGCAATCAGCCCCAGCATTTT.

This clone was detected only a few times. The rearrangement links TRBV28 to TRBJ1-4; D remains unclear. The CDR3 sequence is 13 residues long. CDR1 is MDHEN and CDR2 is SYDVKM in the germline V gene. Between the trimmed V and J ends, which lost 6 bases and 8 bases, there was a span of 13 bases. The chain's CDR3 is CASSPRQEEKLFF. Here the CDR3 DNA reads TGTGCCAGCAGCCCCCGGCAGGAAGAAAAACTGTTTTTT.

The V call is TRBV2, the J call TRBJ1-2; 9 bases line up with TRBD1. Trimming cost V 4 bases and J 3 bases; bases outside gene matches: 3. The germline CDR1 and CDR2 sequences are SNHLY and FYNNEI. The CDR3 runs to 14 residues. CDR3 coding DNA: TGTGCCAGCAGTGGACAGGGGGGCCACTATGGCTACACCTTC. Residues: CASSGQGGHYGYTF.

The V gene is TRBV4-1, the J gene TRBJ1-5; TRBD1 agrees at 9 bases. Germline V CDR1 and CDR2: MGHRA, YSYEKL. The V and J ends lost 4 bases and 6 bases, in that order; junction bases with no gene match: 16. The CDR3 sequence is 18 residues long. The CDR3 here is CASSPGLIRTGVGQPQHF. The CDR3 DNA follows: TGCGCCAGCAGCCCCGGGTTGATAAGGACAGGGGTGGGTCAGCCCCAGCATTTT.

The V call is TRBV5-1, the J call TRBJ2-3, with TRBD1 identical over 10 bases. The germline gives CDR1 SGHRS, CDR2 YFSETQ. The CDR3 is 16 residues long. Germline trimming cut 2 bases from V and 6 bases from J; bases unmatched to any gene: 9. CDR3 DNA sequence: TGCGCCAGCAGCTTATGGCGGACAGGGGGAACGGATACGCAGTATTTT. Residues: CASSLWRTGGTDTQYF.